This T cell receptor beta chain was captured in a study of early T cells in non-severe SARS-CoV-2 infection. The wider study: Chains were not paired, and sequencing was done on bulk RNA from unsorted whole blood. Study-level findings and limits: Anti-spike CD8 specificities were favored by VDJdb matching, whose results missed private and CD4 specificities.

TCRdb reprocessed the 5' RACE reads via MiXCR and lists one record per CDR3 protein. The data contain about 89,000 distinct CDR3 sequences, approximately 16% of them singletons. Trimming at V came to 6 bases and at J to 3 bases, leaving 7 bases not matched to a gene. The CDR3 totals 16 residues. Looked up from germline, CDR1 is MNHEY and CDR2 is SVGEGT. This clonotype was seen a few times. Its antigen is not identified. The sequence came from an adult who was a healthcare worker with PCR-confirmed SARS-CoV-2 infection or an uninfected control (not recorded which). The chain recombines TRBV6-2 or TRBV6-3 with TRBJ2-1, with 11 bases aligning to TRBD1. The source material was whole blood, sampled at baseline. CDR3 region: CASRRTGGGFYNEQFF. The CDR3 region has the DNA TGTGCCAGCAGGCGGACAGGGGGCGGCTTCTACAATGAGCAGTTCTTC.